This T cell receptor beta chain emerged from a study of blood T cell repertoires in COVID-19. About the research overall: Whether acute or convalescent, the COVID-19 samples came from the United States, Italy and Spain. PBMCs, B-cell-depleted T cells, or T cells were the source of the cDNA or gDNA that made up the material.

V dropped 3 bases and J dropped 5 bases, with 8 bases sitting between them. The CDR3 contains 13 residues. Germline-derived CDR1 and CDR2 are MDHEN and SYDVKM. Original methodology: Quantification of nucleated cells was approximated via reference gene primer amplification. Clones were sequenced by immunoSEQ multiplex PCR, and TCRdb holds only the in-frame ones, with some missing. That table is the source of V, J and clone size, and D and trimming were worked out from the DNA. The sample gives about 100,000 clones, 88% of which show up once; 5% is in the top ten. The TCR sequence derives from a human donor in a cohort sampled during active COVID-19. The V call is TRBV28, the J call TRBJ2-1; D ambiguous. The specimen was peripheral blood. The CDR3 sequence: CASSFRPDNEQFF. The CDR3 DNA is TGTGCCAGCAGTTTTCGTCCGGACAATGAGCAGTTCTTC.